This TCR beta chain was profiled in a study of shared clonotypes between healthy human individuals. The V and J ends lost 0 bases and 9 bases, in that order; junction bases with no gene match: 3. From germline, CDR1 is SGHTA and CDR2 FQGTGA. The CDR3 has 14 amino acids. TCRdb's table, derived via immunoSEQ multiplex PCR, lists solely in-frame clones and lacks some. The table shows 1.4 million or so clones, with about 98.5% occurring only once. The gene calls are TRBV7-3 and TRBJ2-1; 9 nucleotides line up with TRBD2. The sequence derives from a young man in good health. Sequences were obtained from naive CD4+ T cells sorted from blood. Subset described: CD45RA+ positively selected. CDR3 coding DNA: TGTGCCAGCAGCTTAACGGCGCGGGAGGGTGAGCAGTTCTTC. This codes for CASSLTAREGEQFF. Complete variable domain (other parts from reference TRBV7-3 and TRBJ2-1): GAGVSQTPSNKVTEKGKYVELRCDPISGHTALYWYRQSLGQGPEFLIYFQGTGAADDSGLPNDRFFAVRPEGSVSTLKIQRTERGDSAVYLCASSLTAREGEQFFGPGTRLTVL.